The sequence of this TCR beta chain was determined in a study of T cells in Graves' hyperthyroidism and ophthalmopathy. Study results and limitations: Clonotypes that were expanded in thyroid above 0.001 mostly appeared in blood too. Ophthalmopathy was separated from stable hyperthyroidism by a 13 V-J model.

This clonotype was recorded a few times. Antigen: not known. TCR beta CDR3 regions were amplified from RNA transcripts. First-round RT-PCR targeting the TCR CDR3 was performed with the HTBI primer set. Each CDR3 protein is one row after TCRdb ran MiXCR on the multiplex PCR reads. The table lists around 300,000 distinct CDR3 sequences, about 15% of them singletons. The hyperthyroidism patients had all been newly diagnosed, and their disease duration was under 2 months. Their ages ranged from 18 to 65 years. For the diagnoses, clinical symptoms, serum thyroxine and TRAb, thyroid ultrasound and orbital computed tomography were used. V was shortened by 1 base and J by 9 bases, with 15 bases between the two germline ends. The CDR3 sequence is 14 residues long. Germline-derived CDR1 and CDR2 are SEHNR and FQNEAQ (reference sequence).

The source is a woman aged 25 to 39 with Graves' hyperthyroidism. The chain has TRBV7-9 and TRBJ1-2; D remains unclear. Sequenced sample: blood. CDR3 in amino acids: CASSLGNLGMSYTF. CDR3 DNA: TGTGCCAGCAGCTTAGGGAATCTGGGTATGAGCTACACCTTC.